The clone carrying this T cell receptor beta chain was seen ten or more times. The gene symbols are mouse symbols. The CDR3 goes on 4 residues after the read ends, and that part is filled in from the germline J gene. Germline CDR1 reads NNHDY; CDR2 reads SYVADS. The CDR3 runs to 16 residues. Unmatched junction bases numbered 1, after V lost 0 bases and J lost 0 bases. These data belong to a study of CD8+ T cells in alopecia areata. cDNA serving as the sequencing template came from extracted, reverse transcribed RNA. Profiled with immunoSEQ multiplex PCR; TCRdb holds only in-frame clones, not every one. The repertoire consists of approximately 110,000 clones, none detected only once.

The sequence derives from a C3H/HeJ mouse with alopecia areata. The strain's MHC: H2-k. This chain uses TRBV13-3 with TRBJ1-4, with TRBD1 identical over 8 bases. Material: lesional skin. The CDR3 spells CASSDAGQVSNERLFF. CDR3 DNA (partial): TGTGCCAGCAGTGATGCGGGACAGGTTTCCAACGAA.